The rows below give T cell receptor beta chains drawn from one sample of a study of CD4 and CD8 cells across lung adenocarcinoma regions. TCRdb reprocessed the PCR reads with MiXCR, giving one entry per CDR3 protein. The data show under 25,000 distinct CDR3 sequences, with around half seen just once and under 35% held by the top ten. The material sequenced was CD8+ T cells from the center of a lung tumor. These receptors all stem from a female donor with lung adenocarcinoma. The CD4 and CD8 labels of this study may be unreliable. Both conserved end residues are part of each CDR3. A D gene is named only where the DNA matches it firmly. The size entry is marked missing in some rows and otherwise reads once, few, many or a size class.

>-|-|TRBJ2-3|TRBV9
TGTGCCAGCAGCCAAGCCCAATCGGGAGATACGCAGTATTTT
CASSQAQSGDTQYF
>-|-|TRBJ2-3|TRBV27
TGTGCCGGGCGTTGCCCCACAGATACGCAGTATTTC
CAGRCPTDTQYF
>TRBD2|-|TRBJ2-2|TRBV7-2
TGTGCCAGCAGCTTAGCACTAGCGGGACCCGGGGAGCTGTTTTTT
CASSLALAGPGELFF
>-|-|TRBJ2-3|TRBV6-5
TGTGCCAGCAGTTCCCCCGGGGTGAGAGGGACGCAGTATTTT
CASSSPGVRGTQYF
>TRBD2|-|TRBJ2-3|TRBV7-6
TGTGCCAGCAGCCTAGGCGCCTTGGCGGGAGGAGCCAAAGACATTCAGTATTTT
CASSLGALAGGAKDIQYF
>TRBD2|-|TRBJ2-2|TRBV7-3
TGTGCCAGCAGTAGACTAGCCGGCGGGGAGCTGTTTTTT
CASSRLAGGELFF
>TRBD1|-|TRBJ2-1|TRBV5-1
TGCGCCAGCAGTCTTAGGGACAGGATTTACAATGAGCAGTTCTTC
CASSLRDRIYNEQFF
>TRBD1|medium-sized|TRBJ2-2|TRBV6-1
TGTGCCAGCTCCCGAGGGACAGGGGGCGGCACCGGGGAGCTGTTTTTT
CASSRGTGGGTGELFF
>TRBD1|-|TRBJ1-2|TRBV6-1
TGTGCCAGCAGTCGGACAGGGAACGGTGGCTACACCTTC
CASSRTGNGGYTF
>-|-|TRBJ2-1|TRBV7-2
TGTGCCAGCAGCTTAACCTTTCGTCGCGAGCAGTTCTTC
CASSLTFRREQFF
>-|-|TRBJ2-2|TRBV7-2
TGTGCCAGCAGCTTTATGTCAGGAGGGACCGGGGAGCTGTTTTTT
CASSFMSGGTGELFF
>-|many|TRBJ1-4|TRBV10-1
TGCGCCAGCAGTGAGAAGGGCGGGAGAAAACTGTTTTTT
CASSEKGGRKLFF
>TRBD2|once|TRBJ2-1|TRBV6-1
TGTGCCAGCGGTAGCGGGAGCCACAATGAGCAGTTCTTC
CASGSGSHNEQFF
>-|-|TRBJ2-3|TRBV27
TGTGCCGGCGGTGCTCAAGATACCCAGTATTTT
CAGGAQDTQYF
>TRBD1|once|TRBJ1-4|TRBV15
TGTGCCACCAGCGAACGACAGGGTGCGGCTAATGAAAAACTGTTTTTT
CATSERQGAANEKLFF
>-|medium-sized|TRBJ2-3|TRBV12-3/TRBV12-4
TGTGCCAGCAGTACCTCGACGGGTGGAGATACGCAGTATTTT
CASSTSTGGDTQYF
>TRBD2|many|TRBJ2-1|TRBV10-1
TGCGCCAGCTCAGCGGGAGCCGGGGATGAGCAGTTCTTC
CASSAGAGDEQFF
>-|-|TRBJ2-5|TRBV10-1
TGCGCCAGCAGTGAGGGCGACGTGGGCGGCGGATCAGATACCCAGTACTTC
CASSEGDVGGGSDTQYF
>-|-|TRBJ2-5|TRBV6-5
TGTGCCAGCAGTTACGCAGGAGAGACCCAGTACTTC
CASSYAGETQYF
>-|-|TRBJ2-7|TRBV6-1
TGTGCCAGCGGGAGGAGCGGCGAGCAGTACTTC
CASGRSGEQYF
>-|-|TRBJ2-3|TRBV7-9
TGTGCCAGCAGCGTAGTGGAGCTGGGAGCCAAAGATATGCAGTACTTT
CASSVVELGAKDMQYF
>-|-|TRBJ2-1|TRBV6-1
TGTGCCAGCAGTGGGACCCCGTCCGGGTCCTACAATGAGCAGTTCTTC
CASSGTPSGSYNEQFF
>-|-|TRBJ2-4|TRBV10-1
TGCGCCAGCAGGGGGCTGTGGGCCAAAGATACTCAGTACTTC
CASRGLWAKDTQYF
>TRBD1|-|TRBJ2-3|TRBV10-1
TGCGCGAGCAGAGGGGGCCGAGACCCAGATACGCAGTATTTT
CASRGGRDPDTQYF
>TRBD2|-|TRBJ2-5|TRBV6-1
TGTGCGGGGATCGGGGGGGGTGAGGAAGAGATCCAGTACTTC
CAGIGGGEEEIQYF
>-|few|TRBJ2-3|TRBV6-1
TGTGCCAGCAGTGAATTTGAGGGGGTCGTAGGTACGCAGTATTTT
CASSEFEGVVGTQYF
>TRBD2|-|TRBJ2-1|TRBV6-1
TGTGCCAGCACAAAAAGCGGGAGCTCCTACAATGAGCAGTTCTTC
CASTKSGSSYNEQFF
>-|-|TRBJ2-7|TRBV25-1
TGTGCCAGCAGTGAATATAATGCGCGGGGAGATACGCAGTACTTC
CASSEYNARGDTQYF
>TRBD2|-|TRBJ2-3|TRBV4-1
TGCGCCAGTCGACTAGCGGGAGGATCTTATACGCAGTATTTT
CASRLAGGSYTQYF
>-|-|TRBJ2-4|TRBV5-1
TGCGGCAGCAGGGGGGGGCGAGCCAAAGACACGCAGTATTTC
CGSRGGRAKDTQYF
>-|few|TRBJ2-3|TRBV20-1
TGCAGTGCTAGACCCCGAGCAGATACGCAGTATTTT
CSARPRADTQYF
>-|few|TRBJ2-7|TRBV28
TGTGCCAGCAGTACCGGGAGCTCCTACGAGCAGTACTTC
CASSTGSSYEQYF